The 18 T cell receptor beta chains below all came from one sample that was sequenced in a study of OX40 agonist ivuxolimab in advanced cancers. Assay used: immunoSEQ multiplex PCR; TCRdb lists only in-frame clones, some missing. The sample consists of 45,000 to 55,000 clones, roughly 88% of them appearing once. Source: CD4+ or CD8+ T cells sorted from blood, taken in a trial of the OX40 agonist ivuxolimab. Receptor source: an adult with an advanced solid tumor such as melanoma, head and neck, liver or kidney cancer.

This chain uses TRBV20-1 with TRBJ1-1; D is perhaps TRBD1 (6 bases). The ends were cut back, 6 bases at V and 7 bases at J, with 12 bases in the middle. This CDR3 is 11 amino acids long. CDR1 is DFQATT and CDR2 is SNEGSKA in the germline V gene (reference sequence). The CDR3 DNA reads TGCAGTGCCAAGGGGGGCAATGAAGCTTTCTTT. This sequence encodes CSAKGGNEAFF.

This chain connects TRBV7-9 to TRBJ2-7; TRBD1 matches 7 bases. V was clipped by 5 bases and J by 7 bases; unmatched bases: 2. Germline V gene sequence: CDR1 SEHNR, CDR2 FQNEAQ (reference sequence). The CDR3 has 11 residues. CDR3 sequence reads: CASSKQGEQYF. DNA of the CDR3: TGTGCCAGCAGCAAACAGGGGGAGCAGTACTTC. Full variable domain (outside the CDR3, taken from reference TRBV7-9 and TRBJ2-7): DTGVSQNPRHKITKRGQNVTFRCDPISEHNRLYWYRQTLGQGPEFLTYFQNEAQLEKSRLLSDRFSAERPKGSFSTLEIQRTEQGDSAMYLCASSKQGEQYFGPGTRLTVT.

CDR3 sequence reads: CASSLGRGTISIYEQYF. As DNA, the CDR3 is TGTGCCAGCAGCTTAGGCCGGGGGACTATTAGTATCTACGAGCAGTACTTC. The chain couples TRBV7-9 to TRBJ2-7, with 7 positions matching TRBD2. V shed 1 base, J shed 3 bases, and the junction held 12 bases outside the gene matches. CDR3 size: 17 residues. The germline V gene encodes CDR1 SEHNR and CDR2 FQNEAQ (reference sequence).

Of note for this clone: Germline and junction disagree at one end, which may indicate a read error. This chain connects TRBV9 to TRBJ2-3; 9 positions agree with TRBD2. The germline CDR1 and CDR2 sequences are SGDLS and YYNGEE. This CDR3 spans 16 amino acids. CDR3 nucleotides: TGTGCCAGCAGCGTAGGGGGGTCTAGCGGGATCACGGTGCAAGATTTT. It encodes CASSVGGSSGITVQDF. Variable domain in full (rest from reference TRBV9 and TRBJ2-3): DSGVTQTPKHLITATGQRVTLRCSPRSGDLSVYWYQQSLDQGLQFLIQYYNGEERAKGNILERFSAQQFPDLHSELNLSSLELGDSALYFCASSVGGSSGITVQDFGPGTRLTVL.

V usage is TRBV19 and J usage is TRBJ2-1; the match to TRBD2 covers 9 bases. The germline gives CDR1 LNHDA, CDR2 SQIVND (reference sequence). CDR3 length: 15 residues. Trimming cost V 6 bases and J 7 bases; bases outside gene matches: 10. The CDR3 nucleotides are TGTGCCAGTAGGCCTTTTAGCGGGAGTAAGAATGAGCAGTTCTTC. Protein: CASRPFSGSKNEQFF.

The chain couples TRBV2 to TRBJ1-1, with 9 positions matching TRBD1. V dropped 3 bases and J dropped 7; count of bases not matched to a gene: 6. The CDR3 has 14 amino acids. CDR1 and CDR2 from the germline V gene are SNHLY and FYNNEI. As DNA, the CDR3 is TGTGCCAGCAGTGAGGACAGGGGCAGCGGTGAAGCTTTCTTT. It codes for CASSEDRGSGEAFF.

In DNA form, the CDR3 reads TGTGCCAGCAGTTTCATAGTGCAGGGCTATGGCTACACCTTC. Its protein is CASSFIVQGYGYTF. This sequence joins TRBV28 and TRBJ1-2; maybe TRBD1 (5 bases). The CDR3 length is 14 residues. The germline V gene encodes CDR1 MDHEN and CDR2 SYDVKM. The ends were cut back, 3 bases at V and 4 bases at J, with 12 bases in the middle.

This sequence joins TRBV6-6 and TRBJ1-2, with 9 bases matching TRBD1. Germline CDR1 and CDR2: MNHNY and SVGAGI (reference sequence). CDR3 length: 15 amino acids. The J segment lost 3 bases and the V segment lost 6 bases, leaving 8 bases of the junction unmatched. The CDR3 sequence is CASSTTGTGYYGYTF. As DNA, the CDR3 is TGTGCCAGCAGCACTACCGGGACAGGGTACTATGGCTACACCTTC.

The rearrangement joins TRBV7-9 to TRBJ1-5, with D maybe TRBD1 (6 bases). CDR3 length: 14 residues. The germline V gene has CDR1 SEHNR and CDR2 FQNEAQ (reference sequence). V lost 3 bases and J 1 base, leaving 7 bases between the germline ends. In nucleotides, the CDR3 is TGTGCCAGCAGCTTTGGGACAAGCAATCAGCCCCAGCATTTT. As protein: CASSFGTSNQPQHF.

The CDR3 protein is CASSVEQHIGNTIYF. For the CDR3, the DNA is TGTGCCAGCAGCGTAGAACAGCATATTGGAAACACCATATATTTT. J is TRBJ1-3 and V is TRBV9; D is undetermined. CDR1 is SGDLS and CDR2 is YYNGEE in the germline V gene. Trimming cost V 0 bases and J 3 bases, with 10 bases left between them. The CDR3 extends over 15 amino acids.

J is TRBJ1-2 and V is TRBV2; TRBD1 matches 9 bases. This CDR3 spans 15 amino acids. Per the germline V gene, CDR1 is SNHLY and CDR2 is FYNNEI. V shed 6 bases, J shed 0 bases, and the junction held 5 bases outside the gene matches. Here the CDR3 reads CASRAGQGPNYGYTF. The DNA for the CDR3 is TGTGCCAGCAGGGCGGGACAGGGCCCTAACTATGGCTACACCTTC.

This clone was seen a single time. The chain recombines TRBV7-9 with TRBJ2-6, with 11 bases fitting TRBD1. The trim removed 5 bases at V and 4 bases at J, leaving 10 bases unmatched. Per the germline V gene, CDR1 is SEHNR and CDR2 is FQNEAQ (reference sequence). CDR3 length: 18 residues. The CDR3 loop reads CASSTRTGGSGGANVLTF. CDR3 coding DNA: TGTGCCAGCAGCACCCGGACAGGGGGCTCGGGAGGGGCCAACGTCCTGACTTTC.

This clone was detected a few times. The V and J genes are TRBV5-1 and TRBJ2-7; a possible D gene is TRBD1 (5 bases). CDR3 size: 13 residues. Germline CDR1 SGHRS, CDR2 YFSETQ. Trimming left V 2 bases short and J 6 bases short, with 12 bases between. The CDR3 sequence is CASSFQGTSEQYF. In DNA form, the CDR3 reads TGCGCCAGCAGCTTTCAGGGAACGAGCGAGCAGTACTTC.

This chain connects TRBV2 to TRBJ2-3; no definite D call. This CDR3 has 12 residues. The V gene lost 8 bases and the J gene lost 6 bases, with 12 bases spanning the gap. CDR1 and CDR2 (germline): SNHLY, FYNNEI. CDR3 region: CASGKDADTQYF. The CDR3 DNA sequence: TGTGCCAGCGGGAAGGACGCGGATACGCAGTATTTT.

The chain employs TRBV30 and TRBJ1-3; D is undetermined. The CDR3 covers 14 residues. V was clipped by 3 bases and J by 1 base, with 10 bases between them. CDR1 and CDR2 from the germline V gene are GTSNPN and SVGIG (reference sequence). The CDR3 here is CAWRGRESGNTIYF. In nucleotides, the CDR3 is TGTGCCTGGAGAGGACGTGAGTCTGGAAACACCATATATTTT.

V usage is TRBV5-4 and J usage is TRBJ1-1; D perhaps matches TRBD1 (5 bases). Trimming removed 6 bases at V and 3 bases at J, with 15 bases between. Germline V gene lookup returns CDR1 SGHNT and CDR2 YYREEE (reference sequence). This CDR3 has 14 residues. For the CDR3, the DNA is TGTGCCAGCACCCAGGGCCCCCGGGACACTGAAGCTTTCTTT. This encodes CASTQGPRDTEAFF.

The chain carries TRBV5-1 and TRBJ1-2; D not resolved. The V and J ends lost 5 bases and 0 bases respectively, with 14 bases between them. Germline assignment: CDR1 SGHRS and CDR2 YFSETQ. This CDR3 is built from 15 residues. CDR3 amino acids: CASRWSSGPNYGYTF. CDR3 nucleotide sequence: TGCGCCAGCAGGTGGAGTTCGGGCCCTAACTATGGCTACACCTTC.

J is TRBJ2-1 and V is TRBV7-3; D may correspond to TRBD1 or TRBD2 (5 bases each). CDR3 length: 14 residues. V lost 4 bases and J lost 9, with 16 bases in between. Germline CDR1 reads SGHTA; CDR2 reads FQGTGA. DNA for the CDR3: TGTGCCAGCAGCTCGGGACGGGGAATGAGTGAGCAGTTCTTC. It is translated as CASSSGRGMSEQFF.